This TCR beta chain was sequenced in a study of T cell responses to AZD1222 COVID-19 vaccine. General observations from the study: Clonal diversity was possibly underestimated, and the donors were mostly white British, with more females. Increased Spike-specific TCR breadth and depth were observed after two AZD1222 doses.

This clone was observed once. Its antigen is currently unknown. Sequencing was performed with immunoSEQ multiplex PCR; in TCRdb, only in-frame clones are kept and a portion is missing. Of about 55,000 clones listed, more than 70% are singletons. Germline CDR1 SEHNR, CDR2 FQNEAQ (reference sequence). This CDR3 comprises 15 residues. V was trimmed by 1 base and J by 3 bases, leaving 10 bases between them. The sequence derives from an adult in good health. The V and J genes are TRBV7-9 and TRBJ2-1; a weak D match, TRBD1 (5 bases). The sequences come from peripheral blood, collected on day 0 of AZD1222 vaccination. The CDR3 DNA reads TGTGCCAGCAGCTTAGACCGAAGGGGCTACAATGAGCAGTTCTTC. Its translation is CASSLDRRGYNEQFF.